This entry concerns a single T cell receptor beta chain. Those enrolled in Seattle joined during active infection and were followed longitudinally afterward. CDR1 is KGHSH, CDR2 LQKENI, per germline. V was pared by 5 bases and J by 5 bases, with 12 bases between. The CDR3 runs to 13 residues. In the authors' methods: The authors estimated nucleated cell counts from reference gene primer amplification. Assay: immunoSEQ multiplex PCR; the TCRdb copy retains only in-frame clones and omits some. Clonal size and the V and J genes are those of that table, whereas D and trimming came from the DNA. This table holds 150,000 or so clones, over 75% found once. The source of the sample is a study of blood T cell repertoires in COVID-19. Study overall: Acute and convalescent COVID-19 specimens originated in the United States, Italy and Spain. Sources were T cells, B-cell-depleted T cells, or PBMCs; the material itself was cDNA or gDNA.

The chain has TRBV18 and TRBJ1-2; D uncertain. Sequenced input: peripheral blood. The sequence was collected from a man between 18 and 35 years old with COVID-19, enrolled during active disease. CDR3 DNA sequence: TGTGCCAGCTCAAAGAATCAGGAATATGGCTACACCTTC. It encodes CASSKNQEYGYTF.